This passage covers 25 T cell receptor beta chains from one sample sequenced in a study of response to subunit inactivated influenza vaccine. TCRdb ran MiXCR on the RT-PCR reads and lists one entry per CDR3 protein. This sample has approximately 500,000 distinct CDR3 sequences, with roughly 13% found just once. The sample here was PBMCs from blood, taken roughly 46 days after vaccination. The source is a man between 45 and 60 years old who received an inactivated influenza vaccine.

This clonotype was detected ten times or more. The chain combines TRBV5-1 with TRBJ2-7, with D possibly TRBD1 on 6 matching bases. CDR3 size: 14 residues. Trimming removed 2 bases at V and 2 bases at J, with 11 bases between. From germline, CDR1 is SGHRS and CDR2 YFSETQ. The CDR3 DNA reads as TGCGCCAGCAGCTTAGGGGACATTGCCTACGAGCAGTACTTC. Translating it yields CASSLGDIAYEQYF.

This clonotype was observed a few times. The chain joins TRBV20-1 to TRBJ2-7, with a tentative D call TRBD1 (5 bases). V lost 6 bases and J lost 0, with 18 bases in between. Per the germline V gene, CDR1 is DFQATT and CDR2 is SNEGSKA (reference sequence). The CDR3 runs to 15 residues. The CDR3 DNA is TGCAGTGCAAACAGGTTCCCCTCCTTCTCCTACGAGCAGTACTTC. Its translation: CSANRFPSFSYEQYF.

This clonotype was picked up many times. The rearrangement links TRBV5-6 to TRBJ2-1; 7 nucleotides match TRBD1. The V gene end was trimmed by 3 bases and the J gene end by 8 bases; junction bases not matched to a gene: 5. Germline V gene lookup returns CDR1 SGHDT and CDR2 YYEEEE. There are 13 residues in the CDR3. In DNA, the CDR3 is TGTGCCAGCAGCTCGACAGGGAGCGATGAGCAGTTCTTC. It translates to CASSSTGSDEQFF.

This clonotype showed up just a few times. This chain joins TRBV20-1 and TRBJ2-1, with 9 bases that match TRBD2. After removal of 4 bases from V and 7 bases from J, the junction contained 8 bases not matched to a gene. Germline V CDR1 and CDR2: DFQATT, SNEGSKA (reference sequence). CDR3 length: 14 residues. This CDR3 is CSAMVSGRLNEQFF. Here the CDR3 DNA reads TGCAGTGCTATGGTTAGCGGGAGATTAAATGAGCAGTTCTTC.

This clonotype turned up a few times. This chain joins TRBV7-6 and TRBJ2-1; 15 bases are shared with TRBD2. CDR3 length: 18 residues. V dropped 8 bases and J dropped 6; count of bases not matched to a gene: 14. Germline V CDR1 and CDR2: SGHVS, FNYEAQ. CDR3 in amino acids: CASLASWTSGRAGNEQFF. The DNA for the CDR3 is TGTGCCAGCCTGGCCTCCTGGACTAGCGGGAGGGCGGGCAATGAGCAGTTCTTC.

The table lists this clonotype with a few counts. The V gene is TRBV24-1, the J gene TRBJ2-1, with D perhaps given as TRBD1 or TRBD2 (5 bases each). Germline V lookup: CDR1 KGHDR, CDR2 SFDVKD. This CDR3 contains 15 residues. The V end was cut by 5 bases, the J end by 5 bases, with 15 bases between. CDR3 protein: CATSGNGGADNEQFF. In nucleotides, the CDR3 is TGTGCCACCAGTGGTAATGGGGGAGCGGACAATGAGCAGTTCTTC.

This clonotype was picked up a small number of times. The J gene is TRBJ2-3, the V gene TRBV13; weak D call: TRBD2 (7 bases). Looked up from germline, CDR1 is PRHDT and CDR2 is FYEKMQ (reference sequence). V was clipped by 5 bases and J by 2 bases, with 17 bases between them. This CDR3 region has 16 residues. The CDR3 DNA follows: TGTGCCAGCAGCCCCTTAGGGGGGGACCACACAGATACGCAGTATTTT. Translation: CASSPLGGDHTDTQYF.

This clonotype was picked up many times. The V and J genes are TRBV20-1 and TRBJ2-1; TRBD2 agrees at 8 bases. The CDR3 is 15 residues long. V was pared by 0 bases and J by 8 bases, with 9 bases of the junction left unmatched. Germline CDR1 DFQATT, CDR2 SNEGSKA (reference sequence). The CDR3 bases are TGCAGTGCTAGAGAAGCGGGGGTGCGGGTCCATGAGCAGTTCTTC. Its translation is CSAREAGVRVHEQFF.

The chain uses TRBV7-9 and TRBJ2-7; D gene ambiguous. V lost 5 bases and J 6 bases, leaving 8 bases between the germline ends. Looked up from germline, CDR1 is SEHNR and CDR2 is FQNEAQ (reference sequence). The CDR3 covers 11 residues. The CDR3 DNA reads TGTGCCAGCAGCCCAGCCAGCGAGCAGTACTTC. Its translation: CASSPASEQYF.

This clonotype occurred once. The chain carries TRBV7-3 and TRBJ2-7, with D possibly matching TRBD1 (5 bases). The length of the CDR3 is 14 residues. Germline lookup yields CDR1 SGHTA and CDR2 FQGTGA. Trimming pared 5 bases from V and 3 bases from J, leaving 14 bases between. For the CDR3, the DNA is TGTGCCAGCAGCCAACAGGCCGGAGACTACGAGCAGTACTTC. This sequence encodes CASSQQAGDYEQYF. Full variable domain (missing parts from reference TRBV7-3 and TRBJ2-7): GAGVSQTPSNKVTEKGKYVELRCDPISGHTALYWYRQSLGQGPEFLIYFQGTGAADDSGLPNDRFFAVRPEGSVSTLKIQRTERGDSAVYLCASSQQAGDYEQYFGPGTRLTVT.

The chain has TRBV5-1 and TRBJ1-4; TRBD1 aligns across 7 bases. The V gene end was trimmed by 3 bases and the J gene end by 1 base; junction bases not matched to a gene: 3. This CDR3 is built from 15 residues. Germline CDR1 reads SGHRS; CDR2 reads YFSETQ. CDR3 sequence reads: CASSSDRRTNEKLFF. The CDR3 coding sequence is TGCGCCAGCAGCTCGGACAGGCGAACTAATGAAAAACTGTTTTTT.

This clonotype has a handful of counts. The V and J genes are TRBV12-3 or TRBV12-4 and TRBJ2-7; D may match TRBD1 or TRBD2 (6 bases each). Trimming stripped 2 bases from V and 7 bases from J, with 18 bases between. The CDR3 covers 15 residues. Here the CDR3 reads CASSLLGGLFSEQYF. The CDR3 DNA reads TGTGCCAGCAGTTTACTGGGGGGCCTATTTTCTGAGCAGTACTTC.

This clonotype was detected only a few times. CDR3 sequence (DNA): TGTGCCAGCAATTCACCGTCCGGGACTCACTACGAGCAGTACTTC. As protein: CASNSPSGTHYEQYF. The J gene is TRBJ2-7, the V gene TRBV28; possibly TRBD2 for D (6 bases). Trimming took 7 bases from V and 3 from J, leaving 19 bases between them. The CDR3 has 15 amino acids. Germline V gene lookup returns CDR1 MDHEN and CDR2 SYDVKM.

The genes are TRBV12-3 or TRBV12-4 and TRBJ2-7; D perhaps matches TRBD2 (5 bases). Trimming pared 6 bases from V and 0 bases from J, leaving 12 bases between. CDR3 length: 14 residues. Here the CDR3 reads CASSWRINSYEQYF. CDR3 nucleotides: TGTGCCAGCAGCTGGAGGATTAACTCCTACGAGCAGTACTTC.

CDR3: CASSLFWVAKNIQYF. In nucleotides, the CDR3 is TGTGCCAGCAGCTTGTTTTGGGTAGCCAAAAACATTCAGTACTTC. V is TRBV7-4 and J is TRBJ2-4; the D is unclear. The CDR3 is 15 amino acids. Germline CDR1 SGHVT, CDR2 SQSDAQ. Trimming took 3 bases from V and 0 from J, leaving 9 bases between them.

This clonotype was detected only a few times. The chain carries TRBV28 and TRBJ2-7; D unclear. Germline V gene data show CDR1 as MDHEN and CDR2 as SYDVKM. Trimming removed 5 bases at V and 4 bases at J, with 24 bases between. This CDR3 region has 17 residues. CDR3 protein: CASSPGGLGNGLYEQYF. The CDR3 DNA reads TGTGCCAGCAGTCCGGGCGGCTTGGGGAACGGCCTATACGAGCAGTACTTC.

As to this clonotype: At one end the junction does not follow the germline gene, possibly because of a read error. The genes are TRBV19 and TRBJ2-4, with D perhaps matching TRBD2 (6 bases). The CDR3 totals 16 residues. Germline V gene sequence: CDR1 LNHDA, CDR2 SQIVND (reference sequence). CDR3 bases: TGTGCCAGTAGTATACGTGGTAGCGGCAGCAAAAACATTCTGTACTTC. It encodes CASSIRGSGSKNILYF. Filled out from reference TRBV19 and TRBJ2-4, the complete variable domain reads DGGITQSPKYLFRKEGQNVTLSCEQNLNHDAMYWYRQDPGQGLRLIYYSQIVNDFQKGDIAEGYSVSREKKESFPLTVTSAQKNPTAFYLCASSIRGSGSKNILYFGAGTRLSVL.

The V call is TRBV29-1, the J call TRBJ2-3, with a tentative D call TRBD2 (5 bases). CDR3 length equals 13 residues. Germline CDR1 is SQVTM and CDR2 is ANQGSEA. CDR3 coding DNA: TGCAGTTCTAGCAGGAGTGGCACAGATACGCAGTATTTT. This sequence encodes CSSSRSGTDTQYF.

This clonotype has ten or more counts. J is TRBJ2-7 and V is TRBV20-1, with D possibly being TRBD2 (6 bases). Germline CDR1 reads DFQATT; CDR2 reads SNEGSKA (reference sequence). This CDR3 contains 13 residues. V was trimmed by 3 bases and J by 4 bases, leaving 13 bases between them. The CDR3 DNA sequence: TGCAGTGCTAGTACACCGGGACTGTACGAGCAGTACTTC. Translated, it gives CSASTPGLYEQYF.

The chain is built from TRBV5-4 and TRBJ2-4, with D hard to call. CDR3 length equals 14 residues. Per the germline V gene, CDR1 is SGHNT and CDR2 is YYREEE (reference sequence). V lost 4 bases, J lost 2 bases, and 10 bases lay in between. The CDR3 nucleotides are TGTGCCAGCAGCCTTTACGCGTCCAAAAACATTCAGTACTTC. It encodes CASSLYASKNIQYF.

At least ten counts were recorded for this clonotype. The chain has TRBV20-1 and TRBJ2-5, with 8 bases matching TRBD2. The CDR3 loop spans 14 amino acids. Trimming at V came to 0 bases and at J to 1 base, leaving 1 base not matched to a gene. Germline CDR1 and CDR2: DFQATT and SNEGSKA (reference sequence). CDR3 coding DNA: TGCAGTGCTAGAGAGAGCGGGAGCCAAGAGACCCAGTACTTC. It translates to CSARESGSQETQYF.

The chain links TRBV11-1 to TRBJ2-1; TRBD2 aligns across 12 bases. This CDR3 contains 18 residues. The junction had 19 bases not matched to a gene; V was cut back by 6 bases and J by 10 bases. CDR1 is SGHAT and CDR2 is FQDESV in the germline V gene (reference sequence). The CDR3 sequence is CASSAPGLAGGPRSEQFF. The CDR3 bases are TGTGCCAGCAGTGCCCCTGGGCTAGCGGGAGGGCCGAGGTCGGAGCAGTTCTTC.

This clonotype was detected only a few times. The gene calls are TRBV5-1 and TRBJ2-1; 15 bases are a match to TRBD2. Germline lookup yields CDR1 SGHRS and CDR2 YFSETQ. Trimming at V came to 4 bases and at J to 6 bases, leaving 2 bases not matched to a gene. The CDR3 contains 15 residues. The DNA of the CDR3 is TGCGCCAGCAGCAGGACTAGCGGGAGGGCCAATGAGCAGTTCTTC. It codes for CASSRTSGRANEQFF.

The chain carries TRBV11-1 and TRBJ2-1, with D perhaps TRBD2 (6 bases). CDR1 and CDR2 from the germline V gene are SGHAT and FQDESV (reference sequence). The germline V and J ends were trimmed by 7 bases and 1 base, with 23 bases remaining between them. There are 18 residues in the CDR3. CDR3 loop: CASTGRGEGFRSYNEQFF. The CDR3 DNA reads as TGTGCCAGCACCGGGCGGGGAGAGGGATTTAGATCCTACAATGAGCAGTTCTTC.

This clonotype has a count of ten or more. The CDR3 loop reads CATQRGESSYEQYF. In nucleotides, the CDR3 is TGTGCCACCCAGCGGGGGGAAAGCTCCTACGAGCAGTACTTC. The genes are TRBV12-3 or TRBV12-4 and TRBJ2-7; 9 bases agree with TRBD2. This CDR3 has 14 amino acids. The junction had 7 bases not matched to a gene; V was cut back by 10 bases and J by 0 bases.